This T cell receptor beta chain was found in a study of shared clonotypes between healthy human individuals. This CDR3 spans 14 amino acids. Germline V gives CDR1 MNHEY, CDR2 SMNVEV (reference sequence). Trimming removed 6 bases at V and 0 bases at J, with 12 bases between. Each subset's genomic DNA was shared equally among a number of immunoSEQ plates. TCRdb keeps only in-frame clones here, not all; method: immunoSEQ multiplex PCR. This repertoire shows around 700,000 clones, roughly 70% found once; its top ten account for approximately 1.6%. Donors comprised healthy HIV-negative adults lacking recent acute infections or vaccinations.

Material: memory CD4+ T cells sorted from blood. Subset noted: CD45RA-negative fraction. The receptor was isolated from a woman under 40 in good health. The chain carries TRBV27 and TRBJ2-7; no clear D. The CDR3 reads CASSPLWTSYEQYF. The CDR3 DNA sequence: TGTGCCAGCAGCCCTTTGTGGACCTCCTACGAGCAGTACTTC.